Listed here is a single TCR beta chain. The sample is drawn from a study of cytomegalovirus exposure and HLA in healthy donors. The PCR was carried out with 60 Vbeta primers and 13 Jbeta primers. Assay: immunoSEQ multiplex PCR; the TCRdb copy retains only in-frame clones and omits some. In the table there are 200,000 to 250,000 clones, around 89% of which are singletons. Germline-derived CDR1 and CDR2 are MGHRA and YSYEKL. CDR3 size: 17 residues. Trimming at V came to 1 base and at J to 5 bases, leaving 7 bases not matched to a gene. The chain has TRBV4-1 and TRBJ2-4; 11 bases map to TRBD2. The receptor was isolated from a woman under 30 in good health and CMV-seronegative. The material sequenced was PBMCs. CDR3 DNA: TGCGCCAGCAGCCAAGTGTTTAGCGGGAGGGTCCAAAACATTCAGTACTTC. Amino acids: CASSQVFSGRVQNIQYF.